The 4 T cell receptor beta chains below all came from one sample that was sequenced in a study of cytomegalovirus exposure and HLA in healthy donors (dated by TCRdb to 2015 to 2018). The library was produced with the immunoSEQ multiplex PCR assay. For the multiplex PCR, a mixture combining 60 forward primers for TCR Vbeta segments and 13 reverse primers for TCR Jbeta segments was used. Held by TCRdb, this immuneACCESS table contains in-frame sequences only and omits some clones. Under half of the omission traces to an unresolved V gene where checked; the cause of the rest is unknown. The sample table on file contains tens of thousands of clones. The top ten clones comprise 3.5% to 5% of the sample. Sequencing was carried out using PBMCs. These receptors all stem from a woman between 35 and 50 years old in good health and CMV-seropositive.

CDR3 protein: CASIPPGEGNQPQHF. The CDR3 nucleotides are TGTGCCAGTATTCCCCCGGGGGAAGGCAATCAGCCCCAGCATTTT. The chain uses TRBV19 and TRBJ1-5; D possibly corresponds to TRBD1 (5 bases). Per germline, CDR1 LNHDA and CDR2 SQIVND (reference sequence). There are 15 residues in the CDR3. V lost 7 bases and J lost 2, with 15 bases in between.

V gene TRBV5-1 combines with J gene TRBJ2-2, with 8 bases lining up with TRBD1. Trimming removed 5 bases from V and 4 bases from J; junction bases left unmatched: 4. Germline V gene data show CDR1 as SGHRS and CDR2 as YFSETQ. The CDR3 runs to 14 residues. In DNA, the CDR3 is TGCGCCAGCAGTACCGGGACAGGCACCGGGGAGCTGTTTTTT. Amino acids: CASSTGTGTGELFF.

The V call is TRBV5-1, the J call TRBJ1-2; D possibly corresponds to TRBD1 (6 bases). The CDR3 runs to 14 residues. CDR1 and CDR2 (germline): SGHRS, YFSETQ. Trimming stripped 0 bases from V and 7 bases from J, with 13 bases between. In DNA, the CDR3 is TGCGCCAGCAGCTTGGCCGACAGGACGGGTGGCTACACCTTC. Its protein is CASSLADRTGGYTF. Full variable domain (missing parts from reference TRBV5-1 and TRBJ1-2): KAGVTQTPRYLIKTRGQQVTLSCSPISGHRSVSWYQQTPGQGLQFLFEYFSETQRNKGNFPGRFSGRQFSNSRSEMNVSTLELGDSALYLCASSLADRTGGYTFGSGTRLTVV.

The chain employs TRBV29-1 and TRBJ2-2, with 8 bases identical to TRBD1. Germline V gene sequence: CDR1 SQVTM, CDR2 ANQGSEA. V lost 6 bases and J lost 6; bases outside the gene matches: 3. This CDR3 comprises 12 residues. For the CDR3, the DNA is TGCAGCGTGGACAGGGATTCCGGGGAGCTGTTTTTT. Its protein is CSVDRDSGELFF.